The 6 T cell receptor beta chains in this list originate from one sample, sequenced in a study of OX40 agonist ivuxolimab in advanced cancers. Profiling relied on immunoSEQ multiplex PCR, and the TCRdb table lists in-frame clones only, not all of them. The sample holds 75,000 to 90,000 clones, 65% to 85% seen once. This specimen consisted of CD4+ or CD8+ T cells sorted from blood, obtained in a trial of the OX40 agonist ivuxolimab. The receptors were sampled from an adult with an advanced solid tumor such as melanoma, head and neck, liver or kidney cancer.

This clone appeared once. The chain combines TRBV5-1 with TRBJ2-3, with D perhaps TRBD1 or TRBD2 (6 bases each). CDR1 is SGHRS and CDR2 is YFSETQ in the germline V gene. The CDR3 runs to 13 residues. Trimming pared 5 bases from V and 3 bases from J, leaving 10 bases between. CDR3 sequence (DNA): TGCGCCAGCAGAGGGGGGAGAACAGATACGCAGTATTTT. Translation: CASRGGRTDTQYF.

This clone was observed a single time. This CDR3 is CASSMTPTYGYTF. CDR3 nucleotide sequence: TGTGCCAGTAGTATGACCCCAACGTATGGCTACACCTTC. This rearrangement joins TRBV19 to TRBJ1-2, with unresolved D. The CDR3 length is 13 residues. The V gene's germline CDR1 is LNHDA and CDR2 SQIVND (reference sequence). Trimming pared 3 bases from V and 5 bases from J, leaving 10 bases between. Full variable domain (remainder filled in from reference TRBV19 and TRBJ1-2): DGGITQSPKYLFRKEGQNVTLSCEQNLNHDAMYWYRQDPGQGLRLIYYSQIVNDFQKGDIAEGYSVSREKKESFPLTVTSAQKNPTAFYLCASSMTPTYGYTFGSGTRLTVV.

The CDR3 reads CASSSTGFEQYF. The DNA for the CDR3 is TGTGCCAGCAGCAGTACAGGTTTCGAGCAGTACTTC. The rearrangement joins TRBV7-9 to TRBJ2-7, with D possibly being TRBD1 (5 bases). The CDR3 covers 12 residues. In germline, CDR1 is SEHNR, CDR2 FQNEAQ (reference sequence). The V end lost 5 bases, the J end lost 6 bases, and 11 bases lay between the germline ends.

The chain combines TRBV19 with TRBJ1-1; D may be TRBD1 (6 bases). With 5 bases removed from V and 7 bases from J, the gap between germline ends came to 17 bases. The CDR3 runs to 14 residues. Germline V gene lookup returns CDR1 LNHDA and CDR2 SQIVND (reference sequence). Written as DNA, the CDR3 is TGTGCCAGTAGTCCCCGGACAGAGTTTGGTGAAGCTTTCTTT. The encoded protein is CASSPRTEFGEAFF.

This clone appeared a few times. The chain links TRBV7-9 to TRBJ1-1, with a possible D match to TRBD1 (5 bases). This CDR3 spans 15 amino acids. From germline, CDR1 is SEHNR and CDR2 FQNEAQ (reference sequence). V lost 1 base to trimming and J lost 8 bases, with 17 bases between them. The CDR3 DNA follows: TGTGCCAGCAGCTTAGAACTGGGACTAAGCTTGGAAGCTTTCTTT. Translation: CASSLELGLSLEAFF.

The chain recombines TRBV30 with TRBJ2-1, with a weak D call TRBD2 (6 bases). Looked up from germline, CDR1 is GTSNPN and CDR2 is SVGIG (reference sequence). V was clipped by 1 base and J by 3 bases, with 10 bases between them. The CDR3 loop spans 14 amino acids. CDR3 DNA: TGTGCCTGGAGTGGCTCAGCGGGCTACAATGAGCAGTTCTTC. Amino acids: CAWSGSAGYNEQFF.